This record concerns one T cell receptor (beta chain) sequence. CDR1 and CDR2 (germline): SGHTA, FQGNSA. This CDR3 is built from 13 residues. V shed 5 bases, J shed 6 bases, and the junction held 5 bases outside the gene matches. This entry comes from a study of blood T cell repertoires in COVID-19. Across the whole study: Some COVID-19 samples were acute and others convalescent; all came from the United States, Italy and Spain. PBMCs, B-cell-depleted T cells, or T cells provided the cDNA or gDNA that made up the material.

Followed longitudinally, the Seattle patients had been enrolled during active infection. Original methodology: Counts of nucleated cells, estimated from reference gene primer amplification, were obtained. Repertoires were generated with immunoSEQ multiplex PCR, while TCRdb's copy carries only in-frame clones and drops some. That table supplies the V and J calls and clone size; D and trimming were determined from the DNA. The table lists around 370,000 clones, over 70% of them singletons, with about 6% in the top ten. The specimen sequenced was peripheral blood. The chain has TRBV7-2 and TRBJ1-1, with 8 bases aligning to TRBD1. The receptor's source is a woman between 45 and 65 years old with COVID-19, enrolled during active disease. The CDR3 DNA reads TGTGCCAGCAGCCGAGGGACAGGCGCTGAAGCTTTCTTT. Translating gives CASSRGTGAEAFF.